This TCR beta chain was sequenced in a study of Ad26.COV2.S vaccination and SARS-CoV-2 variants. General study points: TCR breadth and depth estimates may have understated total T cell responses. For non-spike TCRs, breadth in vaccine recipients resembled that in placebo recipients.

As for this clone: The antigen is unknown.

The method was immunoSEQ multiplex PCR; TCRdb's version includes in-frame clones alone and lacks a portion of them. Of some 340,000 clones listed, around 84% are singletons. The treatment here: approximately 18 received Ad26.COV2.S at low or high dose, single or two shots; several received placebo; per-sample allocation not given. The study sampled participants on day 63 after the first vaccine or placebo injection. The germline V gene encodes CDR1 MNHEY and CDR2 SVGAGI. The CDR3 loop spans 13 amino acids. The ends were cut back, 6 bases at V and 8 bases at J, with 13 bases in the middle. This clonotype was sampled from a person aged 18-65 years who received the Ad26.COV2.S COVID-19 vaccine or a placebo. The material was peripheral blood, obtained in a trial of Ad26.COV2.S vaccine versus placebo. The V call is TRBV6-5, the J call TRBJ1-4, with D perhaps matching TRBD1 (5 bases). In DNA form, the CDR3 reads TGTGCCAGCAGGGAGGGGACGAGGGAAAAACTGTTTTTT. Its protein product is CASREGTREKLFF.